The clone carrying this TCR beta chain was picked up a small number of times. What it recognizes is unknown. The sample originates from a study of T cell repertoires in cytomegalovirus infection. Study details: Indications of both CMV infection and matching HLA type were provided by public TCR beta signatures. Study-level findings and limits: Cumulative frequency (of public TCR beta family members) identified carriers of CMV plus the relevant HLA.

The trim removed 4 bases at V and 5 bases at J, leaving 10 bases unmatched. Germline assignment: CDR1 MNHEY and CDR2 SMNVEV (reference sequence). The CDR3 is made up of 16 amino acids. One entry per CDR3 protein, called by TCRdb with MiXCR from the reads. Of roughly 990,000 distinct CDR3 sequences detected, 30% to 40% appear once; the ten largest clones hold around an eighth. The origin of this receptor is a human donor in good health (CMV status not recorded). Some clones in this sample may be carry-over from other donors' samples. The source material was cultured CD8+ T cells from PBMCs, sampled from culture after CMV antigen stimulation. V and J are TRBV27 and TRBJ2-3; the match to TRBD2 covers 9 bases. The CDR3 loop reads CASSSYRTSVVDTQYF. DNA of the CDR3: TGTGCCAGCAGTTCTTACCGGACTAGCGTCGTAGATACGCAGTATTTT.